The T cell receptor (beta chain) under discussion was sequenced for a study of shared clonotypes between healthy human individuals. This clone was picked up one time. Antigen: not known. The V segment lost 6 bases and the J segment 7 bases; nucleotides outside the gene matches: 1. This CDR3 has 11 residues. CDR1 is MNHEY and CDR2 is SMNVEV in the germline V gene (reference sequence). Regarding the study as a whole: Only a few donors were included, so the genetic and exposure-history diversity represented was limited.

All donors qualified as healthy HIV-negative adults and had experienced no recent acute infections or vaccinations. Deep-level assay runs were performed. In the authors' workflow: ImmunoSEQ yielded junction-only sequences lacking quality scores, so filtering differed. Profiled with immunoSEQ multiplex PCR; TCRdb holds only in-frame clones, not every one. Clone size and V and J calls were adopted from that table, with D and trimming inferred from the DNA. This sample carries 2 million to 2.5 million clones, approximately 96% of them seen once, and the ten largest clones take roughly 0.13%. The clonotype comes from a man aged 18 to 30 in good health. V and J are TRBV27 and TRBJ1-2, with TRBD1 identical over 8 bases. Sequenced sample: naive CD4+ T cells sorted from blood. Stated subset: CD45RA+ positively selected. The CDR3 reads CASRDRGGYTF. As DNA, the CDR3 is TGTGCCAGCAGAGACAGGGGTGGCTACACCTTC.